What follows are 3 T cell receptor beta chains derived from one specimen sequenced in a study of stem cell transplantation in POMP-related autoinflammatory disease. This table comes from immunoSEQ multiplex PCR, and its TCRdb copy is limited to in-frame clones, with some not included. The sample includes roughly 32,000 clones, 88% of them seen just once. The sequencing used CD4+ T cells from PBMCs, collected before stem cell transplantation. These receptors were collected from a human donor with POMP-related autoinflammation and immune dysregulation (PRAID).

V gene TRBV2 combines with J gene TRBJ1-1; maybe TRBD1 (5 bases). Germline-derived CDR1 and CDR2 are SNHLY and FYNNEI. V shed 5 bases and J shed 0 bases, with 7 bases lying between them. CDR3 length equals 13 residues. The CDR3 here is CASSPTVNTEAFF. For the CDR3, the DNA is TGTGCCAGCAGTCCGACAGTGAACACTGAAGCTTTCTTT.

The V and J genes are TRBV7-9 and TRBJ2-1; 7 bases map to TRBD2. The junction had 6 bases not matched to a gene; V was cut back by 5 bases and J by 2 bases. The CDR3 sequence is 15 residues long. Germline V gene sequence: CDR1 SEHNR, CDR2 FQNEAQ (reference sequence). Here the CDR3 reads CASSLSGTPYNEQFF. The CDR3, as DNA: TGTGCCAGCAGCCTCAGCGGGACCCCCTACAATGAGCAGTTCTTC.

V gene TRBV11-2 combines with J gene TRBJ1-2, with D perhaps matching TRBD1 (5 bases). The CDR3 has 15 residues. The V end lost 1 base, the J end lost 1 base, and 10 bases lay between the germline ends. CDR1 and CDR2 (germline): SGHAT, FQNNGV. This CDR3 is CASSLGGNLNYGYTF. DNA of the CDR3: TGTGCCAGCAGCTTAGGGGGCAACCTTAACTATGGCTACACCTTC.